These 27 T cell receptor beta chains were all obtained from the same sample, sequenced in a study of a mutant IDH1 vaccine in newly diagnosed glioma (dated by TCRdb to the early 2020s). Libraries were prepared through the immunoSEQ multiplex PCR assay. TCRdb took this table from immuneACCESS and kept in-frame rearrangements with V and J called. Such tables lack part of the clones; where checked against another copy, unresolved V genes explain under half of the gap, and the rest is unexplained. This sample holds about 31,000 clones; 90% were observed only once. Roughly 5% of the sample is held by the ten biggest clonotypes. These TCRs are of unknown antigen specificity. Taken with the paper, the label for time point translates to: week 47, end of study. Each vaccine dose was 300 ug of a 20-mer mutant IDH1 peptide in Montanide, given subcutaneously with topical imiquimod. The sample consisted of PBMCs, taken from a glioma patient whose treatment included an IDH1 peptide vaccine. The receptors shown here come from a woman between 35 and 50 years old with glioma.

The chain combines TRBV6-1 with TRBJ2-7; 9 bases agree with TRBD1. V lost 8 bases to trimming and J lost 2 bases; unmatched junction nucleotides: 10. This CDR3 contains 15 residues. Germline assignment: CDR1 MNHNS and CDR2 SASEGT. CDR3 in amino acids: CASCRGYRGPYEQYF. The CDR3 bases are TGTGCCAGCTGTCGCGGGTACAGGGGGCCCTACGAGCAGTACTTC.

The gene calls are TRBV7-8 and TRBJ1-3; unclear D gene. The CDR3 is 15 amino acids. CDR1 is SGHVS and CDR2 is FQNEAQ in the germline V gene. V was pared by 5 bases and J by 0 bases, with 11 bases between. The CDR3 here is CASSPGSGSGNTIYF. The CDR3 nucleotides are TGTGCCAGCAGCCCGGGTAGCGGCTCTGGAAACACCATATATTTT.

The V call is TRBV7-8, the J call TRBJ1-2; a weak D match, TRBD1 (5 bases). CDR1 is SGHVS, CDR2 FQNEAQ, per germline. Trimming pared 5 bases from V and 8 bases from J, leaving 21 bases between. This CDR3 has 15 residues. The chain's CDR3 is CASSPGLLNAEGYTF. The CDR3 region has the DNA TGTGCCAGCAGCCCGGGACTCCTTAACGCGGAGGGCTACACCTTC.

This clone has just a few counts. The chain joins TRBV6-5 to TRBJ1-1, with D tentatively TRBD1 (6 bases). With 11 bases removed from V and 1 base from J, the gap between germline ends came to 11 bases. The germline CDR1 and CDR2 sequences are MNHEY and SVGAGI. The CDR3 runs to 12 residues. The CDR3: CAAGHQNTEAFF. CDR3 in DNA: TGTGCCGCGGGACACCAGAACACTGAAGCTTTCTTT.

The chain recombines TRBV13 with TRBJ2-7; TRBD1 aligns across 10 bases. V lost 4 bases and J lost 4; bases outside the gene matches: 10. There are 16 residues in the CDR3. In germline, CDR1 is PRHDT, CDR2 FYEKMQ (reference sequence). CDR3 protein: CASSSRDRGALYEQYF. The CDR3 DNA sequence: TGTGCCAGCAGCTCCCGGGACAGGGGAGCCCTTTACGAGCAGTACTTC.

This sequence joins TRBV20-1 and TRBJ1-5; the D gene is possibly TRBD1 (5 bases). Germline assignment: CDR1 DFQATT and CDR2 SNEGSKA (reference sequence). CDR3 size: 11 residues. This CDR3 is CSANTRGPQHF. For the CDR3, the DNA is TGCAGCGCCAATACGAGGGGGCCCCAGCATTTT.

The chain employs TRBV6-6 and TRBJ1-2; D possibly corresponds to TRBD1 (6 bases). Germline-derived CDR1 and CDR2 are MNHNY and SVGAGI (reference sequence). V was trimmed by 0 bases and J by 8 bases, leaving 10 bases between them. This CDR3 has 13 residues. The CDR3 here is CASSYSGGEGYTF. The CDR3 bases are TGTGCCAGCAGTTACTCGGGGGGCGAGGGCTACACCTTC.

The chain has TRBV7-8 and TRBJ2-1, with 13 bases identical to TRBD2. CDR1 is SGHVS and CDR2 is FQNEAQ in the germline V gene. The CDR3 has 17 residues. Trimming took 0 bases from V and 7 from J; bases not matched to a gene: 6. The CDR3 region is CASSLAGLAGAENEQFF. The CDR3 bases are TGTGCCAGCAGCTTAGCAGGACTAGCGGGAGCAGAGAATGAGCAGTTCTTC.

The rearrangement joins TRBV19 to TRBJ2-7; the match to TRBD2 covers 11 bases. Trimming at V came to 4 bases and at J to 4 bases, leaving 6 bases not matched to a gene. Germline V lookup: CDR1 LNHDA, CDR2 SQIVND (reference sequence). The CDR3 loop spans 15 amino acids. CDR3 sequence: CASSSLSGRGYEQYF. The CDR3 DNA sequence: TGTGCCAGTAGTAGCCTTAGCGGGAGGGGTTACGAGCAGTACTTC. Complete variable domain (other parts from reference TRBV19 and TRBJ2-7): DGGITQSPKYLFRKEGQNVTLSCEQNLNHDAMYWYRQDPGQGLRLIYYSQIVNDFQKGDIAEGYSVSREKKESFPLTVTSAQKNPTAFYLCASSSLSGRGYEQYFGPGTRLTVT.

The chain uses TRBV9 and TRBJ2-6; tentative D call: TRBD1 (5 bases). V shed 4 bases and J shed 0 bases, with 11 bases lying between them. Germline V CDR1 and CDR2: SGDLS, YYNGEE. This CDR3 comprises 16 residues. CDR3 bases: TGTGCCAGCAGCCCCCAGGGTCTCTCTGGGGCCAACGTCCTGACTTTC. The encoded protein is CASSPQGLSGANVLTF.

This sequence joins TRBV5-4 and TRBJ1-2; D is perhaps TRBD1 (5 bases). The CDR3 totals 14 residues. Trimming took off 0 bases at V and 6 bases at J, with 12 bases between the two ends. CDR1 is SGHNT, CDR2 YYREEE, per germline (reference sequence). The CDR3 loop is CASSLAGGMNGYTF. The CDR3 coding sequence is TGTGCCAGCAGCTTGGCCGGGGGAATGAATGGCTACACCTTC.

The rearrangement uses TRBV2 and TRBJ2-6; D gene uncertain. Deletions cut 5 bases from V and 4 bases from J, with 9 bases between. This CDR3 comprises 14 residues. CDR1 is SNHLY and CDR2 is FYNNEI in the germline V gene. The CDR3 sequence: CASSFIGGANVLTF. DNA of the CDR3: TGTGCCAGCAGTTTTATCGGGGGGGCCAACGTCCTGACTTTC.

The J gene is TRBJ2-3, the V gene TRBV2; TRBD2 aligns across 11 bases. The V gene's germline CDR1 is SNHLY and CDR2 FYNNEI. The V and J ends lost 7 bases and 0 bases, in that order; junction bases with no gene match: 6. The CDR3 is 16 amino acids. This chain's CDR3 is CASMGLAVASTDTQYF. As DNA, the CDR3 is TGTGCCAGCATGGGACTAGCGGTCGCTAGCACAGATACGCAGTATTTT. Filled out from reference TRBV2 and TRBJ2-3, the complete variable domain reads EPEVTQTPSHQVTQMGQEVILRCVPISNHLYFYWYRQILGQKVEFLVSFYNNEISEKSEIFDDQFSVERPDGSNFTLKIRSTKLEDSAMYFCASMGLAVASTDTQYFGPGTRLTVL.

The J gene is TRBJ2-6, the V gene TRBV6-5; no firm D call. The CDR3 sequence is 12 residues long. V was clipped by 6 bases and J by 1 base, with 1 base between them. Germline V lookup: CDR1 MNHEY, CDR2 SVGAGI. CDR3 sequence (DNA): TGTGCCAGCAGGTCTGGGGCCAACGTCCTGACTTTC. It encodes CASRSGANVLTF.

This chain connects TRBV5-1 to TRBJ2-3; TRBD2 aligns across 7 bases. The CDR3 loop spans 14 amino acids. CDR1 SGHRS and CDR2 YFSETQ come from the germline V gene. V lost 0 bases, J lost 4 bases, and 2 bases stayed unmatched. The CDR3 protein is CASSLDGRSDTQYF. The CDR3 DNA follows: TGCGCCAGCAGCTTGGACGGGAGGTCAGATACGCAGTATTTT.

The chain joins TRBV6-4 to TRBJ2-3; possibly TRBD1 for D (6 bases). The V and J ends lost 2 bases and 4 bases respectively, with 10 bases between them. Per germline, CDR1 MRHNA and CDR2 SNTAGT. The CDR3 sequence is 14 residues long. The CDR3 region has the DNA TGTGCCAGCAGTGACACCCCAGGGGCAGATACGCAGTATTTT. The encoded protein is CASSDTPGADTQYF.

This chain connects TRBV9 to TRBJ1-1, with D tentatively TRBD1 (6 bases). Trimming shortened V by 6 bases and J by 2 bases, and 14 bases separated the two germline ends. CDR1 and CDR2 from the germline V gene are SGDLS and YYNGEE. The CDR3 contains 14 residues. The CDR3 protein is CASKQTGPNTEAFF. In DNA form, the CDR3 reads TGTGCCAGCAAGCAGACAGGCCCAAACACTGAAGCTTTCTTT.

V and J are TRBV30 and TRBJ2-7; 8 bases align to TRBD1. This CDR3 has 13 amino acids. The junction had 6 bases not matched to a gene; V was cut back by 4 bases and J by 4 bases. Germline CDR1 is GTSNPN and CDR2 is SVGIG (reference sequence). As DNA, the CDR3 is TGTGCCTGGAAAGACAGGGGCGTATACGAGCAGTACTTC. It translates to CAWKDRGVYEQYF.

The chain recombines TRBV2 with TRBJ2-1, with a tentative D call TRBD2 (5 bases). Trimming cost V 6 bases and J 3 bases, with 15 bases left between them. Germline V gives CDR1 SNHLY, CDR2 FYNNEI. This CDR3 comprises 15 residues. The CDR3 DNA is TGTGCCAGCAGCCTCGGGGAGATAATCTACAATGAGCAGTTCTTC. The encoded protein is CASSLGEIIYNEQFF.

V is TRBV5-1 and J is TRBJ1-4; D is unclear. CDR3 length: 15 residues. V was clipped by 8 bases and J by 4 bases, with 18 bases between them. The germline V gene has CDR1 SGHRS and CDR2 YFSETQ. CDR3 residues: CASSGGRGSNEKLFF. The CDR3 coding sequence is TGCGCCAGTAGTGGAGGGCGCGGGAGTAATGAAAAACTGTTTTTT. Looking up the rest from reference TRBV5-1 and TRBJ1-4 gives the full variable domain: KAGVTQTPRYLIKTRGQQVTLSCSPISGHRSVSWYQQTPGQGLQFLFEYFSETQRNKGNFPGRFSGRQFSNSRSEMNVSTLELGDSALYLCASSGGRGSNEKLFFGSGTQLSVL.

The gene calls are TRBV10-3 and TRBJ1-1; 7 bases are shared with TRBD1. The CDR3 loop spans 13 amino acids. Germline loops: CDR1 ENHRY, CDR2 SYGVKD. V lost 9 bases to trimming and J lost 0 bases; unmatched junction nucleotides: 4. The CDR3 nucleotides are TGTGCCATTTCAGGGGGAGTGAACACTGAAGCTTTCTTT. This encodes CAISGGVNTEAFF.

The V and J genes are TRBV2 and TRBJ1-5; D perhaps matches TRBD1 (5 bases). The V gene's germline CDR1 is SNHLY and CDR2 FYNNEI. V lost 5 bases to trimming and J lost 7 bases, with 24 bases between them. This CDR3 spans 17 amino acids. The CDR3 reads CASSLVGPRDPKQPQHF. The DNA for the CDR3 is TGTGCCAGCAGTTTAGTAGGACCCAGGGACCCCAAACAGCCCCAGCATTTT.

The chain uses TRBV4-2 and TRBJ1-2; D gene ambiguous. Trimming took 0 bases from V and 7 from J, leaving 18 bases between them. The CDR3 is made up of 16 amino acids. Germline CDR1 reads LGHNA; CDR2 reads YNFKEQ. This CDR3 is CASSQEGRELHPGYTF. DNA for the CDR3: TGTGCCAGCAGCCAAGAGGGCAGAGAATTGCATCCTGGCTACACCTTC.

V usage is TRBV2 and J usage is TRBJ2-7; the match to TRBD1 covers 7 bases. After removal of 5 bases from V and 0 bases from J, the junction contained 7 bases not matched to a gene. The V gene's germline CDR1 is SNHLY and CDR2 FYNNEI. There are 15 residues in the CDR3. CDR3 sequence reads: CASSPQGTVSYEQYF. The CDR3 nucleotides read TGTGCCAGCAGTCCTCAGGGGACAGTCTCCTACGAGCAGTACTTC. Based on the CDR3 plus reference TRBV2 and TRBJ2-7, the full variable domain is EPEVTQTPSHQVTQMGQEVILRCVPISNHLYFYWYRQILGQKVEFLVSFYNNEISEKSEIFDDQFSVERPDGSNFTLKIRSTKLEDSAMYFCASSPQGTVSYEQYFGPGTRLTVT.

The chain links TRBV29-1 to TRBJ2-7; 7 bases are a match to TRBD2. The CDR3 length is 12 residues. Unmatched junction bases numbered 5, after V lost 5 bases and J lost 4 bases. The V gene's germline CDR1 is SQVTM and CDR2 ANQGSEA. CDR3 nucleotides: TGCAGCGTTTCAGCGGGAAGATACGAGCAGTACTTC. It specifies CSVSAGRYEQYF.

The chain couples TRBV15 to TRBJ1-1, with D possibly TRBD1 on 5 matching bases. The CDR3 length is 15 residues. The V gene lost 0 bases and the J gene lost 1 base, with 9 bases spanning the gap. Germline loops: CDR1 LNHNV, CDR2 YYDKDF (reference sequence). The CDR3 nucleotides are TGTGCCACCAGCAGAGAAGATCAGGGGAACACTGAAGCTTTCTTT. This encodes CATSREDQGNTEAFF.

This sequence joins TRBV5-6 and TRBJ2-3, with 10 positions matching TRBD1. The ends lost 3 bases at V and 5 bases at J; junction bases unmatched: 6. Germline V gene lookup returns CDR1 SGHDT and CDR2 YYEEEE. The CDR3 has 15 amino acids. CDR3 sequence: CASSSRDRGGDTQYF. The CDR3 DNA reads as TGTGCCAGCAGCTCCCGGGACAGGGGAGGAGATACGCAGTATTTT.